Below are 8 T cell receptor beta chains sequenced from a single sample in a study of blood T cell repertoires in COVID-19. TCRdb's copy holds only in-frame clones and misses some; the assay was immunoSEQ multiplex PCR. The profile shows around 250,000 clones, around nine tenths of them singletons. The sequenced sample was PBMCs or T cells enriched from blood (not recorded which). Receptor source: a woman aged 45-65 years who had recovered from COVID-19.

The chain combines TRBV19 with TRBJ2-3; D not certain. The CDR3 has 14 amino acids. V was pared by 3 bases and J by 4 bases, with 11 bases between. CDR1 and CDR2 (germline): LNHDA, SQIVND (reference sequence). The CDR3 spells CASSMFLVPDTQYF. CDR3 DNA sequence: TGTGCCAGTAGTATGTTCCTAGTCCCAGATACGCAGTATTTT.

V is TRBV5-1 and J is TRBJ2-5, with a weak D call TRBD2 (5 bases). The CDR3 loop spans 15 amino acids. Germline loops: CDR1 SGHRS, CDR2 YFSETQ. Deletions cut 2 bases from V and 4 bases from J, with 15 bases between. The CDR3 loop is CASSFVGSLTETQYF. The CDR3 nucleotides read TGCGCCAGCAGCTTTGTGGGGAGTCTAACAGAGACCCAGTACTTC. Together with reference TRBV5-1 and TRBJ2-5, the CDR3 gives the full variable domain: KAGVTQTPRYLIKTRGQQVTLSCSPISGHRSVSWYQQTPGQGLQFLFEYFSETQRNKGNFPGRFSGRQFSNSRSEMNVSTLELGDSALYLCASSFVGSLTETQYFGPGTRLLVL.

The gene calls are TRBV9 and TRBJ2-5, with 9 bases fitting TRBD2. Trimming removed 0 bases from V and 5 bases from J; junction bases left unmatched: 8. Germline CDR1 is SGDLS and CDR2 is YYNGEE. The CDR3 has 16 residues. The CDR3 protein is CASSVGGGRAGETQYF. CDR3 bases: TGTGCCAGCAGCGTAGGAGGCGGGAGGGCCGGGGAGACCCAGTACTTC.

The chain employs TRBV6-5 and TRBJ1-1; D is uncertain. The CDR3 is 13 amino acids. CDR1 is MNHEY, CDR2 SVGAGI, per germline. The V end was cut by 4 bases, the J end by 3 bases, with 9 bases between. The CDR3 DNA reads TGTGCCAGCAGTTTCGGAGGGTACACTGAAGCTTTCTTT. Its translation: CASSFGGYTEAFF.

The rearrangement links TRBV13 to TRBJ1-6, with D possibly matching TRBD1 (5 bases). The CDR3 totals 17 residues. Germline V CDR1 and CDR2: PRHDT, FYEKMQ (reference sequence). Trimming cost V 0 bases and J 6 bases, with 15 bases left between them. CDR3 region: CASSLGPGQGLNSPLHF. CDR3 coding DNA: TGTGCCAGCAGCTTAGGCCCCGGTCAGGGTCTTAATTCACCCCTCCACTTT.

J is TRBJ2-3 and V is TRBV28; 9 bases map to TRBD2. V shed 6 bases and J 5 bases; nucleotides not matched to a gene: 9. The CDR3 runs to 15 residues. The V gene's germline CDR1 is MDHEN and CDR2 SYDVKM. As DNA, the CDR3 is TGTGCCAGCAGAAAAAGCGGGAGGTTGGAAGATACGCAGTATTTT. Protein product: CASRKSGRLEDTQYF.

CDR3: CASSPYRPGLAAGGPEETQYF. The DNA for the CDR3 is TGTGCCAGCAGCCCATACCGACCGGGACTAGCGGCAGGGGGACCTGAAGAGACCCAGTACTTC. The J gene is TRBJ2-5, the V gene TRBV3-1 (or the pseudogene TRBV3-2); 11 nucleotides line up with TRBD2. The V segment lost 4 bases and the J segment 3 bases; nucleotides outside the gene matches: 22. This CDR3 has 21 amino acids. CDR1 and CDR2 from the germline V gene are LGHDT and YNNKEL (reference sequence).

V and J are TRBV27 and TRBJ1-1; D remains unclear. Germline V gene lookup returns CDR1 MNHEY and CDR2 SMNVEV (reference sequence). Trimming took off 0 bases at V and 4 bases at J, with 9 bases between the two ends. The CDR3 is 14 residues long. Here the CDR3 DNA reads TGTGCCAGCAGTTTATCGCGGGGTACCACTGAAGCTTTCTTT. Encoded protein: CASSLSRGTTEAFF.